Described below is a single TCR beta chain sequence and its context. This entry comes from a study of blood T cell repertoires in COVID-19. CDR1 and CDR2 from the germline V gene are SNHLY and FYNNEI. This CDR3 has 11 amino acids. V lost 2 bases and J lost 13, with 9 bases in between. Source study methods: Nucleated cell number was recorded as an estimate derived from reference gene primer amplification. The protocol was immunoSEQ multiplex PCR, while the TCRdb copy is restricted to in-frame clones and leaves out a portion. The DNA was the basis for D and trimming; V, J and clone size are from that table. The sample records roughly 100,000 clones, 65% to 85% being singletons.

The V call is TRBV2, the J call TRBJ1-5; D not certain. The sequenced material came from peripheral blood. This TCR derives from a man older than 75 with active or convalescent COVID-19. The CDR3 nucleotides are TGTGCCAGCAGTGAATATGAGTGGCAGCATTTT. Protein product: CASSEYEWQHF.